The 11 T cell receptor beta chains listed next were all sequenced from one sample in a study of Graves' ophthalmopathy and Graves' hyperthyroidism. The TCR beta CDR3 regions underwent amplification from RNA transcripts. Scientists carried out first-round RT-PCR using HTBI primers and then a second-round multiplex PCR. TCRdb re-analysed the multiplex PCR reads in MiXCR, keeping a single row per CDR3 protein. The sample carries 150,000 or so distinct CDR3 sequences, roughly two fifths recorded once. Sequencing used peripheral blood. Receptor source: a woman aged 40 to 49 with Graves' ophthalmopathy.

V and J are TRBV6-2 or TRBV6-3 and TRBJ2-7; weak D call: TRBD2 (5 bases). The ends were cut back, 10 bases at V and 4 bases at J, with 11 bases in the middle. This CDR3 has 11 amino acids. Germline V gives CDR1 MNHEY, CDR2 SVGEGT. The CDR3 reads CATARTYEQYF. DNA of the CDR3: TGTGCCACCGCCAGGACTTACGAGCAGTACTTC.

The chain uses TRBV12-3 or TRBV12-4 and TRBJ2-7; 9 positions agree with TRBD1. Germline trimming cut 4 bases from V and 4 bases from J; bases unmatched to any gene: 5. CDR3 size: 14 residues. The CDR3 coding sequence is TGTGCCAGCAGTTACGGACAGGGGACTTACGAGCAGTACTTC. It codes for CASSYGQGTYEQYF.

This clonotype was detected a few times. This chain's CDR3 is CASTHSGTDNYGYTF. CDR3 in DNA: TGTGCCAGCACTCACTCCGGGACTGATAACTATGGCTACACCTTC. The chain combines TRBV6-2 or TRBV6-3 with TRBJ1-2; TRBD1 is a possible D gene (5 bases). In germline, CDR1 is MNHEY, CDR2 SVGEGT. The CDR3 spans 15 residues. V shed 7 bases and J shed 1 base, with 16 bases lying between them.

This clonotype was found once. The chain combines TRBV12-3 or TRBV12-4 with TRBJ2-7; 10 nucleotides match TRBD2. The ends lost 3 bases at V and 7 bases at J; junction bases unmatched: 9. This CDR3 contains 15 residues. CDR3 in DNA: TGTGCCAGCAGTTTGTCGGGGCTAGCGGGAGTTGAGCAGTACTTC. This encodes CASSLSGLAGVEQYF.

Many counts were recorded for this clonotype. This chain links TRBV12-3 or TRBV12-4 with TRBJ1-6; D is undetermined. The CDR3 extends over 15 amino acids. Trimming took 3 bases from V and 5 from J, leaving 11 bases between them. This chain's CDR3 is CASSFWGTNNSPLHF. CDR3 DNA sequence: TGTGCCAGCAGTTTTTGGGGAACCAATAATTCACCCCTCCACTTT.

This clonotype was counted many times. V usage is TRBV20-1 and J usage is TRBJ1-1, with TRBD1 matching over 10 bases. J gave up 5 bases and V 0 bases, and 9 bases lay outside the gene matches. Germline V gene sequence: CDR1 DFQATT, CDR2 SNEGSKA (reference sequence). The CDR3 runs to 16 residues. The CDR3 region has the DNA TGCAGTGCTAGAGATCGGACAGGGGGATTGTGGACTGAAGCTTTCTTT. Protein sequence: CSARDRTGGLWTEAFF.

This clonotype was counted many times. V usage is TRBV2 and J usage is TRBJ1-2; D uncertain. V lost 5 bases and J lost 5, with 9 bases in between. CDR3 length: 12 amino acids. The germline V gene has CDR1 SNHLY and CDR2 FYNNEI. CDR3 loop: CASSRAQYGYTF. The CDR3 DNA follows: TGTGCCAGCAGTAGGGCCCAGTATGGCTACACCTTC.

This clonotype was observed at least ten times. The chain is built from TRBV10-3 and TRBJ1-5; D ambiguous. The CDR3 has 15 residues. CDR1 and CDR2 from the germline V gene are ENHRY and SYGVKD. V lost 0 bases to trimming and J lost 3 bases, with 9 bases between them. The CDR3 spells CAISESSTINQPQHF. For the CDR3, the DNA is TGTGCCATCAGTGAGTCTTCGACCATCAATCAGCCCCAGCATTTT.

This rearrangement joins TRBV7-2 to TRBJ2-7; D perhaps matches TRBD1 (5 bases). V lost 3 bases and J 3 bases, leaving 9 bases between the germline ends. The V gene's germline CDR1 is SGHTA and CDR2 FQGNSA. The CDR3 covers 13 residues. CDR3 sequence (DNA): TGTGCCAGCAGCTTCGACAGCAACTACGAGCAGTACTTC. This gives the protein CASSFDSNYEQYF.

The rearrangement uses TRBV28 and TRBJ2-7; 7 bases fit TRBD2. Germline CDR1 and CDR2: MDHEN and SYDVKM. The CDR3 runs 16 residues. The V segment lost 2 bases and the J segment 9 bases; nucleotides outside the gene matches: 16. CDR3 residues: CASSLRAGSGGLRQYF. The CDR3 region has the DNA TGTGCCAGCAGTTTAAGAGCAGGGTCCGGGGGGTTGCGGCAGTACTTC.

The genes are TRBV6-2 or TRBV6-3 and TRBJ2-5; D ambiguous. The V gene lost 5 bases and the J gene lost 3 bases, with 13 bases spanning the gap. The germline CDR1 and CDR2 sequences are MNHEY and SVGEGT. The CDR3 covers 14 residues. The chain's CDR3 is CASSSPYPEETQYF. CDR3 DNA sequence: TGTGCCAGCAGTAGCCCTTATCCGGAAGAGACCCAGTACTTC.